The source of this T cell receptor (beta chain) is a study of beta chain features in type 1 diabetes. It was via CD45RO/CCR7/CD25/CD127/CD95/CD27 that CD4+ naive, central memory, regulatory and stem cell-like memory cells were sorted. Study-wide results and caveats: TCRB CDR3s from Type 1 diabetes patients were moderately but significantly shorter in all four CD4+ subsets. Among type 1 diabetes patients, VDJ junctions had fewer insertions and more deletions.

Of the isolated RNA, all was reverse transcribed, and so the sequenced material was expressed TCRB transcripts. Sequencing was performed with immunoSEQ multiplex PCR; in TCRdb, only in-frame clones are kept and a portion is missing. The table has 200,000 to 250,000 clones, 16% seen once. Germline-derived CDR1 and CDR2 are SQVTM and ANQGSEA. Trimming pared 7 bases from V and 4 bases from J, leaving 15 bases between. CDR3 length: 13 amino acids. This clone was counted between two and nine times. Its specificity is not known. The TCR originated in a man younger than 40 with type 1 diabetes. The chain links TRBV29-1 to TRBJ2-3; D not certain. Sequencing used naive CD4+ T cells from blood. The DNA of the CDR3 is TGCAGCGGTTCTCCCCAATTGGCAGATACGCAGTATTTT. Translated: CSGSPQLADTQYF.